This entry lists 22 T cell receptor beta chains sequenced from one sample in a study of T cell changes during pregnancy in multiple sclerosis. Sequenced by immunoSEQ multiplex PCR; TCRdb stores in-frame clones only, minus some. The sample lists 30,000 to 35,000 clones; around nine tenths were seen once. This specimen was CD8+ T cells from peripheral blood mononuclear cells, taken before pregnancy. Receptors were obtained from a female donor with multiple sclerosis, enrolled in a pregnancy study.

Only one count was recorded for this clone. The J gene is TRBJ1-3, the V gene TRBV7-2; D unresolved. CDR3 length: 16 residues. Germline CDR1 and CDR2: SGHTA and FQGNSA. V was cut by 1 base and J by 0 bases, with 10 bases left in between. The DNA of the CDR3 is TGTGCCAGCAGCTTAGACTCAGGAACCTCTGGAAACACCATATATTTT. Protein: CASSLDSGTSGNTIYF.

The rearrangement links TRBV5-1 to TRBJ2-7; 11 bases match TRBD1. The germline CDR1 and CDR2 sequences are SGHRS and YFSETQ. The CDR3 length is 14 residues. V dropped 4 bases and J dropped 4; count of bases not matched to a gene: 4. The CDR3 region has the DNA TGCGCCAGCAGCGGGGACAGGGGGAGATACGAGCAGTACTTC. It codes for CASSGDRGRYEQYF.

The chain recombines TRBV13 with TRBJ2-5, with D perhaps TRBD2 (6 bases). V shed 5 bases and J shed 2 bases, with 15 bases lying between them. CDR1 and CDR2 (germline): PRHDT, FYEKMQ (reference sequence). The CDR3 consists of 15 residues. The CDR3 coding sequence is TGTGCCAGCAGCCAATGGAGGGACTCGCAAGAGACCCAGTACTTC. Amino acid sequence: CASSQWRDSQETQYF. Using reference TRBV13 and TRBJ2-5 for the parts outside the CDR3, the full variable domain is AAGVIQSPRHLIKEKRETATLKCYPIPRHDTVYWYQQGPGQDPQFLISFYEKMQSDKGSIPDRFSAQQFSDYHSELNMSSLELGDSALYFCASSQWRDSQETQYFGPGTRLLVL.

The CDR3 DNA is TGTGCCAGCAGCCCAGGACTCTCCTACGAGCAGTACTTC. Protein: CASSPGLSYEQYF. V and J are TRBV7-6 and TRBJ2-7, with a tentative D call TRBD2 (5 bases). CDR3 size: 13 residues. With 5 bases removed from V and 0 bases from J, the gap between germline ends came to 8 bases. CDR1 is SGHVS, CDR2 FNYEAQ, per germline.

The chain recombines TRBV9 with TRBJ2-3, with D perhaps matching TRBD1 (6 bases). CDR1 and CDR2 from the germline V gene are SGDLS and YYNGEE. Trimming pared 4 bases from V and 2 bases from J, leaving 17 bases between. The CDR3 consists of 16 residues. The CDR3 bases are TGTGCCAGCAGCCGCAGGGGATTGGGTTACACAGATACGCAGTATTTT. Translation: CASSRRGLGYTDTQYF.

V usage is TRBV11-2 and J usage is TRBJ1-1; 9 nucleotides align to TRBD1. Per the germline V gene, CDR1 is SGHAT and CDR2 is FQNNGV. The V segment lost 8 bases and the J segment 5 bases; nucleotides outside the gene matches: 18. This CDR3 comprises 17 residues. Here the CDR3 reads CASSSGLLTGGGTEAFF. Written as DNA, the CDR3 is TGTGCCAGCTCCTCAGGGCTTTTGACAGGGGGTGGAACTGAAGCTTTCTTT.

This clone is a singleton in its sample. V usage is TRBV7-9 and J usage is TRBJ2-5, with D unresolved. CDR1 is SEHNR and CDR2 is FQNEAQ in the germline V gene (reference sequence). V lost 5 bases, J lost 3 bases, and 10 bases lay in between. The CDR3 extends over 13 amino acids. CDR3 region: CASSVTEEETQYF. For the CDR3, the DNA is TGTGCCAGCAGCGTGACCGAGGAAGAGACCCAGTACTTC.

CDR3 bases: TGTGCCAGCAGCGTAGAAGCGGTGACCGGGGAGCTGTTTTTT. It specifies CASSVEAVTGELFF. This chain joins TRBV9 and TRBJ2-2, with TRBD2 as a possible D gene (5 bases). V was pared by 0 bases and J by 5 bases, with 8 bases between. Germline V lookup: CDR1 SGDLS, CDR2 YYNGEE. This CDR3 is 14 amino acids long.

The rearrangement uses TRBV7-8 and TRBJ1-3; TRBD1 might be the D (6 bases). CDR3 size: 16 residues. From germline, CDR1 is SGHVS and CDR2 FQNEAQ. The V end was cut by 2 bases, the J end by 12 bases, with 23 bases between. CDR3 loop: CASSLSRSEGGRDIYF. CDR3 DNA sequence: TGTGCCAGCAGCTTAAGCCGTTCGGAAGGGGGTAGGGACATATATTTT. Drawing the rest from reference TRBV7-8 and TRBJ1-3, the complete variable domain is GAGVSQSPRYKVAKRGQDVALRCDPISGHVSLFWYQQALGQGPEFLTYFQNEAQLDKSGLPSDRFFAERPEGSVSTLKIQRTQQEDSAVYLCASSLSRSEGGRDIYFGEGSWLTVV.

The chain uses TRBV6-5 and TRBJ2-5; D gene unclear. Trimming cost V 7 bases and J 4 bases, with 7 bases left between them. The CDR3 spans 11 residues. CDR1 MNHEY and CDR2 SVGAGI come from the germline V gene. CDR3 protein: CASIRGETQYF. The CDR3 coding sequence is TGTGCCAGCATCCGAGGAGAGACCCAGTACTTC.

The chain couples TRBV19 to TRBJ2-3; unclear D gene. The CDR3 runs 13 residues. Trimming stripped 7 bases from V and 2 bases from J, with 10 bases between. CDR1 is LNHDA and CDR2 is SQIVND in the germline V gene (reference sequence). The CDR3 spells CASKSRSTDTQYF. The CDR3 bases are TGTGCCAGTAAGTCGAGATCCACAGATACGCAGTATTTT.

The CDR3 nucleotides are TGTGCCAGCAGGGGACAGGGGGCGACTAAAGCTTTCTTT. It encodes CASRGQGATKAFF. The V and J genes are TRBV6-4 and TRBJ1-1, with 12 nucleotides matching TRBD1. Germline assignment: CDR1 MRHNA and CDR2 SNTAGT. The junction had 5 bases not matched to a gene; V was cut back by 6 bases and J by 9 bases. The CDR3 loop spans 13 amino acids.

In DNA form, the CDR3 reads TGTGCCAGTAGTATCGCGATAAGTTCCTACGAGCAGTACTTC. Protein: CASSIAISSYEQYF. The chain carries TRBV19 and TRBJ2-7; no firm D call. Trimming took 3 bases from V and 1 from J, leaving 10 bases between them. This CDR3 has 14 amino acids. CDR1 LNHDA and CDR2 SQIVND come from the germline V gene (reference sequence).

This sequence joins TRBV14 and TRBJ1-2; 10 nucleotides line up with TRBD1. This CDR3 region has 16 residues. The V gene's germline CDR1 is SGHDN and CDR2 FVKESK. V lost 0 bases to trimming and J lost 6 bases; unmatched junction nucleotides: 7. CDR3: CASSQDQTGGADGYTF. DNA for the CDR3: TGTGCCAGCAGCCAAGACCAGACAGGGGGCGCCGATGGCTACACCTTC. Filled out from reference TRBV14 and TRBJ1-2, the complete variable domain reads EAGVTQFPSHSVIEKGQTVTLRCDPISGHDNLYWYRRVMGKEIKFLLHFVKESKQDESGMPNNRFLAERTGGTYSTLKVQPAELEDSGVYFCASSQDQTGGADGYTFGSGTRLTVV.

This clone was recorded only once. This chain connects TRBV14 to TRBJ2-7, with 8 nucleotides matching TRBD1. Germline V gives CDR1 SGHDN, CDR2 FVKESK. CDR3 length: 16 amino acids. J was trimmed by 2 bases and V by 1 base; bases with no gene match: 7. CDR3 amino acids: CASSQAGQGSPYEQYF. For the CDR3, the DNA is TGTGCCAGCAGCCAAGCCGGACAGGGAAGTCCCTACGAGCAGTACTTC.

The CDR3 DNA reads as TGTGCCAGCAGCTTAGTAACAGGTGTAGAGACCCAGTACTTC. Encoded protein: CASSLVTGVETQYF. The genes are TRBV7-9 and TRBJ2-5, with D perhaps TRBD1 (5 bases). The germline CDR1 and CDR2 sequences are SEHNR and FQNEAQ (reference sequence). The CDR3 covers 14 residues. V was shortened by 1 base and J by 4 bases, with 10 bases between the two germline ends.

V gene TRBV5-4 combines with J gene TRBJ2-3; tentative D call: TRBD2 (5 bases). V was clipped by 2 bases and J by 1 base, with 8 bases between them. Germline V CDR1 and CDR2: SGHNT, YYREEE (reference sequence). This CDR3 is built from 14 residues. This chain's CDR3 is CASSFGSGTDTQYF. Written as DNA, the CDR3 is TGTGCCAGCAGCTTCGGTAGCGGCACAGATACGCAGTATTTT.

The rearrangement links TRBV5-1 to TRBJ1-1; the D gene is possibly TRBD1 (6 bases). This CDR3 has 15 residues. V lost 4 bases to trimming and J lost 5 bases, with 18 bases between them. Germline CDR1 SGHRS, CDR2 YFSETQ. CDR3 region: CASSPKAGVRTEAFF. The CDR3 DNA is TGCGCCAGCAGCCCGAAGGCAGGGGTCCGAACTGAAGCTTTCTTT.

This sequence joins TRBV27 and TRBJ1-5; D may be TRBD1 (5 bases). CDR3 size: 17 residues. The germline CDR1 and CDR2 sequences are MNHEY and SMNVEV (reference sequence). The ends were cut back, 0 bases at V and 3 bases at J, with 15 bases in the middle. The CDR3 DNA follows: TGTGCCAGCAGTTTATCGGGGGGGAAGGGTGTCAATCAGCCCCAGCATTTT. It yields the protein CASSLSGGKGVNQPQHF.

This clone showed up just a few times. This sequence joins TRBV19 and TRBJ1-1; the D is unclear. The V gene's germline CDR1 is LNHDA and CDR2 SQIVND (reference sequence). Deletions cut 4 bases from V and 0 bases from J, with 12 bases between. The CDR3 has 15 amino acids. CDR3 in amino acids: CASSTEFTMNTEAFF. CDR3 nucleotides: TGTGCCAGTAGTACCGAATTTACTATGAACACTGAAGCTTTCTTT.

The chain links TRBV5-4 to TRBJ1-2; D is perhaps TRBD1 (5 bases). The CDR3 consists of 14 residues. Germline assignment: CDR1 SGHNT and CDR2 YYREEE (reference sequence). V was clipped by 2 bases and J by 5 bases, with 13 bases between them. The DNA of the CDR3 is TGTGCCAGCAGCTTCCTCGGGGGAGAGTATGGCTACACCTTC. Protein sequence: CASSFLGGEYGYTF.

The chain employs TRBV7-6 and TRBJ2-7; D is unclear. Germline CDR1 is SGHVS and CDR2 is FNYEAQ. The CDR3 sequence is 15 residues long. Trimming cost V 1 base and J 2 bases, with 12 bases left between them. CDR3 sequence (DNA): TGTGCCAGCAGCTTAGGCGCAGGCCCACCCTACGAGCAGTACTTC. Encoded protein: CASSLGAGPPYEQYF.